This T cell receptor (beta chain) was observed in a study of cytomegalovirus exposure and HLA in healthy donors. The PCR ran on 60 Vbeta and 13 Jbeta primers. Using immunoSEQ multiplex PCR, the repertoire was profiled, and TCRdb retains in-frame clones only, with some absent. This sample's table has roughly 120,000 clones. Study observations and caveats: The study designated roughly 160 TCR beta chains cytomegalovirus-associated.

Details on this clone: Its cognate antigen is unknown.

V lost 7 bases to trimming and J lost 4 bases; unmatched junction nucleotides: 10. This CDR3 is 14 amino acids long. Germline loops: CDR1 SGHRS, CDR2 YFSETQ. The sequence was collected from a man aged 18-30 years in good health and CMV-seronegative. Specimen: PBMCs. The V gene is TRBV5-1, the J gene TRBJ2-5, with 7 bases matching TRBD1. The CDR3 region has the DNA TGCGCCAGCCGCACCGGGACAGAGTTAGAGACCCAGTACTTC. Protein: CASRTGTELETQYF. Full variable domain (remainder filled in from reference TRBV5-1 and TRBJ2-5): KAGVTQTPRYLIKTRGQQVTLSCSPISGHRSVSWYQQTPGQGLQFLFEYFSETQRNKGNFPGRFSGRQFSNSRSEMNVSTLELGDSALYLCASRTGTELETQYFGPGTRLLVL.